The 24 T cell receptor beta chains presented below share a single source sample, sequenced in a study of shared clonotypes between healthy human individuals. Naive CD8 cells lacked CD45RO and underwent positive selection for CCR7, leaving out terminally differentiated effector memory CD45RA+ cells. Profiled with immunoSEQ multiplex PCR; TCRdb holds only in-frame clones, not every one. In the table there are roughly 2.1 million clones, about 92% of which are singletons. The sample was naive CD8+ T cells from PBMCs. These receptors were taken from a man between 18 and 35 years old in good health. Some clones in this sample may be carry-over from other donors' samples.

V is TRBV5-4 and J is TRBJ1-1; TRBD1 aligns across 7 bases. The ends lost 2 bases at V and 4 bases at J; junction bases unmatched: 5. The V gene's germline CDR1 is SGHNT and CDR2 YYREEE (reference sequence). This CDR3 comprises 14 residues. DNA for the CDR3: TGTGCCAGCAGCTTAAGGGGGCATGGCACTGAAGCTTTCTTT. Translation gives CASSLRGHGTEAFF.

The genes are TRBV7-2 and TRBJ2-5, with 7 bases identical to TRBD1. V lost 1 base, J lost 0 bases, and 11 bases stayed unmatched. The CDR3 sequence is 18 residues long. CDR1 is SGHTA, CDR2 FQGNSA, per germline. The CDR3 DNA reads TGTGCCAGCAGCTTAGGAACCCACAGGGGCCAGTACCAAGAGACCCAGTACTTC. Translating it yields CASSLGTHRGQYQETQYF.

The V call is TRBV7-8, the J call TRBJ2-5; D is perhaps TRBD1 (5 bases). Looked up from germline, CDR1 is SGHVS and CDR2 is FQNEAQ. Trimming stripped 3 bases from V and 1 base from J, with 6 bases between. This CDR3 is built from 13 residues. The CDR3 reads CASSFGAQETQYF. CDR3 DNA: TGTGCCAGCAGCTTTGGGGCCCAAGAGACCCAGTACTTC.

The chain links TRBV19 to TRBJ2-7, with TRBD1 matching 9 bases. This CDR3 spans 13 amino acids. Germline CDR1 and CDR2: LNHDA and SQIVND (reference sequence). The V segment lost 5 bases and the J segment 6 bases; nucleotides outside the gene matches: 5. This chain's CDR3 is CASSVRDRVEQYF. The CDR3 bases are TGTGCCAGTAGTGTCCGGGACAGGGTCGAGCAGTACTTC. Based on the CDR3 plus reference TRBV19 and TRBJ2-7, the full variable domain is DGGITQSPKYLFRKEGQNVTLSCEQNLNHDAMYWYRQDPGQGLRLIYYSQIVNDFQKGDIAEGYSVSREKKESFPLTVTSAQKNPTAFYLCASSVRDRVEQYFGPGTRLTVT.

This chain links TRBV27 with TRBJ2-2, with 11 bases fitting TRBD2. CDR3 size: 19 residues. V shed 0 bases and J 8 bases; nucleotides not matched to a gene: 14. In germline, CDR1 is MNHEY, CDR2 SMNVEV (reference sequence). CDR3: CASSLSFGLAGGQTGELFF. The CDR3 DNA sequence: TGTGCCAGCAGTTTATCTTTCGGGCTAGCGGGAGGACAAACTGGGGAGCTGTTTTTT.

The CDR3 region has the DNA TGTGCCAGCAGCCCCGAGGGCAGGGGGGCTGGGAATGAGCAGTTCTTC. Its protein product is CASSPEGRGAGNEQFF. The rearrangement uses TRBV9 and TRBJ2-1; tentatively, D is TRBD1 (7 bases). The CDR3 is made up of 16 amino acids. Trimming removed 4 bases from V and 7 bases from J, with 21 bases in between. Germline CDR1 and CDR2: SGDLS and YYNGEE.

This chain uses TRBV4-2 with TRBJ2-7; D is ambiguous. Per the germline V gene, CDR1 is LGHNA and CDR2 is YNFKEQ. The CDR3 totals 14 residues. V was trimmed by 1 base and J by 1 base, leaving 8 bases between them. CDR3 sequence reads: CASSQVLGSYEQYF. CDR3 coding DNA: TGTGCCAGCAGCCAAGTTCTCGGTTCCTACGAGCAGTACTTC.

The rearrangement links TRBV30 to TRBJ1-2; D unresolved. The V end was cut by 3 bases, the J end by 5 bases, with 4 bases between. The CDR3 is 10 amino acids. Germline CDR1 is GTSNPN and CDR2 is SVGIG (reference sequence). This CDR3 is CAWRFYGYTF. CDR3 bases: TGTGCCTGGAGGTTTTATGGCTACACCTTC.

The sample holds one count of this clone. CDR3 nucleotide sequence: TGTGCCTGGAGGCAGATATCCTACGAGCAGTACTTC. The encoded protein is CAWRQISYEQYF. This chain joins TRBV30 and TRBJ2-7; D is unclear. Germline-derived CDR1 and CDR2 are GTSNPN and SVGIG (reference sequence). The CDR3 runs 12 residues. V dropped 3 bases and J dropped 1 base, with 7 bases sitting between them.

As concerns this clone: The same CDR3 is also encoded by other DNA sequences in this sample. The J gene is TRBJ2-7, the V gene TRBV28; 10 bases are shared with TRBD2. There are 14 residues in the CDR3. V was pared by 7 bases and J by 1 base, with 4 bases of the junction left unmatched. Germline V gives CDR1 MDHEN, CDR2 SYDVKM. For the CDR3, the DNA is TGTGCCAGCACGGCTAGCGGGAGTTCCTACGAGCAGTACTTC. Translation gives CASTASGSSYEQYF.

The V gene is TRBV5-5, the J gene TRBJ2-7; tentatively, D is TRBD1 or TRBD2 (5 bases each). CDR1 and CDR2 (germline): SGHKS, YYEKEE (reference sequence). Trimming pared 5 bases from V and 1 base from J, leaving 13 bases between. CDR3 length: 14 amino acids. The CDR3 reads CASRPGARSYEQYF. CDR3 DNA sequence: TGTGCCAGCAGGCCCGGGGCCCGTTCCTACGAGCAGTACTTC.

The chain carries TRBV19 and TRBJ2-7; D is tentatively TRBD1 or TRBD2 (5 bases each). The germline CDR1 and CDR2 sequences are LNHDA and SQIVND (reference sequence). The V end lost 5 bases, the J end lost 4 bases, and 12 bases lay between the germline ends. The CDR3 sequence is 13 residues long. This CDR3 reads CASSYRGEYEQYF. CDR3 in DNA: TGTGCCAGTAGTTATCGAGGGGAATACGAGCAGTACTTC.

This sequence joins TRBV5-6 and TRBJ1-1; 7 bases are a match to TRBD1. Germline V gene data show CDR1 as SGHDT and CDR2 as YYEEEE. CDR3 length: 14 residues. V was pared by 4 bases and J by 3 bases, with 6 bases of the junction left unmatched. The CDR3 nucleotides are TGTGCCAGCAGCCAGGGGGTTAGGGACACTGAAGCTTTCTTT. Translation: CASSQGVRDTEAFF. Full variable domain (outside the CDR3, taken from reference TRBV5-6 and TRBJ1-1): DAGVTQSPTHLIKTRGQQVTLRCSPKSGHDTVSWYQQALGQGPQFIFQYYEEEERQRGNFPDRFSGHQFPNYSSELNVNALLLGDSALYLCASSQGVRDTEAFFGQGTRLTVV.

This rearrangement joins TRBV11-2 to TRBJ2-1; D is perhaps TRBD1 (6 bases). Looked up from germline, CDR1 is SGHAT and CDR2 is FQNNGV. V was clipped by 3 bases and J by 9 bases, with 18 bases between them. CDR3 length: 15 amino acids. The CDR3 spells CASSFRPGQHAEQFF. The CDR3 region has the DNA TGTGCCAGCAGCTTCCGACCGGGACAACATGCTGAGCAGTTCTTC.

This chain joins TRBV27 and TRBJ1-3, with a weak D call TRBD1 (6 bases). The CDR3 is made up of 17 amino acids. Germline V gene sequence: CDR1 MNHEY, CDR2 SMNVEV (reference sequence). The V end lost 6 bases, the J end lost 0 bases, and 18 bases lay between the germline ends. The CDR3 is CASRKDSRTLSGNTIYF. The CDR3 bases are TGTGCCAGCAGGAAGGACAGCCGGACCCTCTCTGGAAACACCATATATTTT.

CDR3: CAISESRVSSYNEQFF. The CDR3 nucleotides are TGTGCCATCAGTGAGTCACGGGTTAGCTCCTACAATGAGCAGTTCTTC. The chain couples TRBV10-3 to TRBJ2-1; D remains unclear. The V end was cut by 0 bases, the J end by 0 bases, with 9 bases between. This CDR3 is 16 amino acids long. Germline CDR1 reads ENHRY; CDR2 reads SYGVKD.

This clone was detected a few times. The rearrangement joins TRBV19 to TRBJ2-7, with 7 nucleotides matching TRBD2. The V and J ends lost 7 bases and 5 bases, in that order; junction bases with no gene match: 5. CDR3 length: 12 amino acids. CDR1 and CDR2 from the germline V gene are LNHDA and SQIVND (reference sequence). As DNA, the CDR3 is TGTGCCAGTATTGGCGGGAGTAACGAGCAGTACTTC. It yields the protein CASIGGSNEQYF. Together with reference TRBV19 and TRBJ2-7, the CDR3 gives the full variable domain: DGGITQSPKYLFRKEGQNVTLSCEQNLNHDAMYWYRQDPGQGLRLIYYSQIVNDFQKGDIAEGYSVSREKKESFPLTVTSAQKNPTAFYLCASIGGSNEQYFGPGTRLTVT.

The V call is TRBV6-5, the J call TRBJ1-2; D remains ambiguous. CDR3 length: 16 amino acids. Germline loops: CDR1 MNHEY, CDR2 SVGAGI. Trimming removed 0 bases from V and 3 bases from J, with 14 bases in between. Written as DNA, the CDR3 is TGTGCCAGCAGTTACTCGAAGAGCGACGGATACTATGGCTACACCTTC. Its protein is CASSYSKSDGYYGYTF.

On this clone itself: This CDR3 is also generated by other DNA sequences in the sample. The J gene is TRBJ2-3, the V gene TRBV7-9; D remains ambiguous. CDR3 length equals 10 residues. V was pared by 4 bases and J by 4 bases, with 0 bases between. In germline, CDR1 is SEHNR, CDR2 FQNEAQ (reference sequence). CDR3 nucleotide sequence: TGTGCCAGCAGCTCAGATACGCAGTATTTT. Translated, it gives CASSSDTQYF. The full variable domain, with the rest looked up from reference TRBV7-9 and TRBJ2-3, is DTGVSQNPRHKITKRGQNVTFRCDPISEHNRLYWYRQTLGQGPEFLTYFQNEAQLEKSRLLSDRFSAERPKGSFSTLEIQRTEQGDSAMYLCASSSDTQYFGPGTRLTVL.

This chain links TRBV11-2 with TRBJ2-7; the D is unclear. V lost 1 base and J 12 bases, leaving 22 bases between the germline ends. This CDR3 contains 15 residues. Germline V gene data show CDR1 as SGHAT and CDR2 as FQNNGV. The CDR3 DNA sequence: TGTGCCAGCAGCTTAGTGTTCGGCCTATCTACCGATATGTACTTC. It yields the protein CASSLVFGLSTDMYF.

The chain carries TRBV6-5 and TRBJ1-5; D is possibly TRBD1 (6 bases). The CDR3 runs 15 residues. Germline CDR1 and CDR2: MNHEY and SVGAGI. Trimming removed 7 bases at V and 7 bases at J, with 20 bases between. The CDR3 DNA follows: TGTGCCAGCACACCTTGGAAGGGGGGTAACCAGCCCCAGCATTTT. Amino acid sequence: CASTPWKGGNQPQHF.

The chain uses TRBV19 and TRBJ2-3, with TRBD2 matching 13 bases. The CDR3 extends over 19 amino acids. Trimming took 10 bases from V and 8 from J; bases not matched to a gene: 24. CDR1 and CDR2 from the germline V gene are LNHDA and SQIVND (reference sequence). The CDR3 protein is CATRTSGSSRQSHRGTQYF. The CDR3 DNA reads as TGTGCCACTCGGACTAGCGGGAGCAGCAGGCAATCCCATCGGGGTACGCAGTATTTT.

The chain employs TRBV9 and TRBJ1-2, with TRBD1 identical over 9 bases. Germline trimming cut 5 bases from V and 3 bases from J; bases unmatched to any gene: 8. Germline V gives CDR1 SGDLS, CDR2 YYNGEE. This CDR3 comprises 15 residues. In DNA, the CDR3 is TGTGCCAGCAGAGGGGACAGGGACACTTACTATGGCTACACCTTC. It codes for CASRGDRDTYYGYTF.

This sequence joins TRBV7-8 and TRBJ1-2; D gene uncertain. This CDR3 comprises 18 residues. Germline CDR1 is SGHVS and CDR2 is FQNEAQ. Trimming left V 1 base short and J 0 bases short, with 18 bases between. For the CDR3, the DNA is TGTGCCAGCAGCTTAGGGGCCCTTCGACGGTTGACTAACTATGGCTACACCTTC. Translation: CASSLGALRRLTNYGYTF.